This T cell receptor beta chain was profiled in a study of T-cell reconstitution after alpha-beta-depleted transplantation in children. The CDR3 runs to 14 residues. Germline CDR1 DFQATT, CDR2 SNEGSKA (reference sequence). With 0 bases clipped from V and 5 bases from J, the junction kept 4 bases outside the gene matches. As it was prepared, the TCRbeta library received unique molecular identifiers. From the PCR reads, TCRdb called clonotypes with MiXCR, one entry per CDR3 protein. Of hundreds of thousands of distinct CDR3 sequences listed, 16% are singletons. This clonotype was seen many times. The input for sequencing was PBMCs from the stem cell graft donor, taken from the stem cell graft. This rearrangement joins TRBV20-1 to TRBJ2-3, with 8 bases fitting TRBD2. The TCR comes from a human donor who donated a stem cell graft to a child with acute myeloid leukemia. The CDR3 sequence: CSARDPAGEDTQYF. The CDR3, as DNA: TGCAGTGCTAGAGATCCAGCGGGGGAAGATACGCAGTATTTT.